These 20 T cell receptor beta chains share one sample of origin, sequenced in a study of blood T cells in healthy people across ages. Primed by a sample-barcoded 5' primer and a J-beta primer mix, a second PCR proceeded for about 6 to 11 cycles. MiXCR was run by TCRdb on the 5' RACE reads, yielding one entry per CDR3 protein. The table shows about 570,000 distinct CDR3 sequences, with roughly a quarter occurring only once. A further study also used this sample, focusing on T cells of mothers and their children.

The sample consisted of blood. The receptors originated from a boy aged 2-9 years in good health.

The table lists this clonotype with a count of one. The J gene is TRBJ1-4, the V gene TRBV10-2; no definite D call. The CDR3 consists of 15 residues. The V and J ends lost 3 bases and 10 bases respectively, with 18 bases between them. Germline loops: CDR1 WSHSY, CDR2 SAAADI. CDR3: CASSEISGRERKLFF. CDR3 coding DNA: TGCGCCAGCAGTGAAATTTCCGGGAGAGAAAGAAAACTGTTTTTT.

This clonotype has a count of ten or more. This chain connects TRBV29-1 to TRBJ2-3; unclear D gene. Germline V CDR1 and CDR2: SQVTM, ANQGSEA. CDR3 length: 10 residues. V lost 4 bases and J lost 6, with 5 bases in between. CDR3 bases: TGCAGCGTTGCAATGGATACGCAGTATTTT. Translating gives CSVAMDTQYF.

This clonotype came up a few times. At one boundary the junction diverges from the germline segment, which might be a read error. The chain links TRBV6-1 to TRBJ2-5; 8 nucleotides align to TRBD2. From germline, CDR1 is MNHNS and CDR2 SASEGT. The CDR3 has 12 residues. CDR3 sequence reads: CASSENSGAEFF. As DNA, the CDR3 is TGTGCCAGCAGTGAGAATAGCGGGGCGGAGTTCTTC.

There are many counts of this clonotype. This sequence joins TRBV2 and TRBJ1-2; 11 bases line up with TRBD1. This CDR3 is 13 amino acids long. In germline, CDR1 is SNHLY, CDR2 FYNNEI. V dropped 8 bases and J dropped 4; count of bases not matched to a gene: 3. The CDR3 DNA sequence: TGTGCCAGCTGGGACAGGGGGATCTATGGCTACACCTTC. It specifies CASWDRGIYGYTF.

The chain combines TRBV12-3 or TRBV12-4 with TRBJ2-5; 10 bases line up with TRBD2. The tail of the sequence fits TRBJ2-1 better, so the J call may be wrong. This CDR3 contains 15 residues. CDR3 in amino acids: CASSPSGREADEQFF. CDR3 coding DNA: TGTGCCAGCAGTCCCAGCGGGAGGGAGGCAGATGAGCAGTTCTTC.

The chain is built from TRBV6-5 and TRBJ2-3, with 8 nucleotides matching TRBD1. CDR1 and CDR2 from the germline V gene are MNHEY and SVGAGI. The trim removed 3 bases at V and 6 bases at J, leaving 8 bases unmatched. The CDR3 totals 15 residues. The CDR3 DNA sequence: TGTGCCAGCAGTTATCGAGACAGGGGCTCCGATACGCAGTATTTT. It is translated as CASSYRDRGSDTQYF.

The V call is TRBV2, the J call TRBJ2-3; maybe TRBD1 (6 bases). Trimming cost V 8 bases and J 10 bases, with 13 bases left between them. The germline gives CDR1 SNHLY, CDR2 FYNNEI. The CDR3 length is 11 residues. The CDR3 sequence is CASERDIPQYF. CDR3 nucleotide sequence: TGTGCCAGCGAACGGGACATTCCGCAGTATTTT.

A few counts support this clonotype. This rearrangement joins TRBV12-3 or TRBV12-4 to TRBJ1-5; maybe TRBD1 (5 bases). This CDR3 contains 16 residues. Trimming took off 7 bases at V and 2 bases at J, with 18 bases between the two ends. The CDR3 is CASNMGGNLGNQPQHF. The CDR3 nucleotides are TGTGCCAGCAACATGGGGGGTAATTTGGGCAATCAGCCCCAGCATTTT.

This clonotype has just a few counts. V usage is TRBV12-3 or TRBV12-4 and J usage is TRBJ2-7; D might be TRBD1 (5 bases). V lost 6 bases, J lost 7 bases, and 16 bases lay in between. The CDR3 length is 13 residues. CDR3 loop: CASSTGQAVEQYF. The CDR3 coding sequence is TGTGCCAGCAGCACCGGACAAGCCGTGGAGCAGTACTTC.

This clonotype was seen a handful of times. The genes are TRBV20-1 and TRBJ2-5, with a tentative D call TRBD2 (6 bases). The J call may not be correct, given that the DNA end is closer to TRBJ2-1. Germline loops: CDR1 DFQATT, CDR2 SNEGSKA (reference sequence). The length of the CDR3 is 13 residues. The CDR3 sequence: CSARQSPGDEQFF. DNA for the CDR3: TGCAGTGCTAGACAAAGCCCGGGGGATGAGCAGTTCTTC.

The chain joins TRBV15 to TRBJ2-7; D gene unclear. The better agreement between TRBJ2-1 and the DNA end casts doubt on the J call. Germline V lookup: CDR1 LNHNV, CDR2 YYDKDF (reference sequence). The CDR3 covers 13 residues. CDR3 coding DNA: TGTGCCACCAGCAGAGATAATGGGTATGGGCAGTTCTTC. This sequence encodes CATSRDNGYGQFF.

V gene TRBV20-1 combines with J gene TRBJ2-3; weak D call: TRBD2 (6 bases). This CDR3 region has 14 residues. Germline assignment: CDR1 DFQATT and CDR2 SNEGSKA (reference sequence). The CDR3 protein is CSAGIGLIADTQYF. The CDR3 bases are TGCAGCGCGGGGATAGGGTTGATTGCAGATACGCAGTATTTT.

This clonotype has only a few counts. The rearrangement links TRBV12-3 or TRBV12-4 to TRBJ2-2, with 7 positions matching TRBD1. The CDR3 has 14 amino acids. With V trimmed by 6 bases and J by 4 bases, 5 bases remained unmatched. The CDR3: CASRTGMGTGELFF. In DNA form, the CDR3 reads TGTGCCAGCAGGACAGGGATGGGCACCGGGGAGCTGTTTTTT.

This rearrangement joins TRBV5-1 to TRBJ2-5, with a weak D call TRBD2 (5 bases). Trimming shortened V by 0 bases and J by 4 bases, and 10 bases separated the two germline ends. The CDR3 runs to 14 residues. Germline CDR1 SGHRS, CDR2 YFSETQ. The CDR3 bases are TGCGCCAGCAGCTTGGGTGAGGGCGTAGAGACCCAGTACTTC. This encodes CASSLGEGVETQYF.

Many counts were recorded for this clonotype. V usage is TRBV12-3 or TRBV12-4 and J usage is TRBJ2-7; 11 bases are shared with TRBD1. With 5 bases clipped from V and 2 bases from J, the junction kept 2 bases outside the gene matches. CDR3 length equals 14 residues. The CDR3 is CASSTDRGPYEQYF. The DNA for the CDR3 is TGTGCCAGCAGTACGGACAGGGGGCCCTACGAGCAGTACTTC.

This clonotype was counted between two and nine times. The chain combines TRBV13 with TRBJ2-5, with 14 positions matching TRBD2. With the DNA end fitting TRBJ2-1 better, the J assignment may be wrong. Germline V gives CDR1 PRHDT, CDR2 FYEKMQ (reference sequence). The CDR3 loop spans 18 amino acids. The CDR3 DNA reads as TGTGCCAGCAGCTTAGGGACTAGCGGGAGGGACATCTACAATGAGCAGTTCTTC. It yields the protein CASSLGTSGRDIYNEQFF.

The chain employs TRBV6-5 and TRBJ2-5, with D possibly TRBD1 on 6 matching bases. CDR3 length: 16 amino acids. Germline V gives CDR1 MNHEY, CDR2 SVGAGI. V gave up 4 bases and J gave up 3 bases, with 18 bases separating them. The CDR3 spells CASSSQRVGAEETQYF. DNA of the CDR3: TGTGCCAGCAGTTCACAAAGGGTGGGGGCGGAAGAGACCCAGTACTTC.

In this sample, this clonotype turned up a few times. The genes are TRBV6-6 and TRBJ2-7, with 9 positions matching TRBD1. Germline CDR1 is MNHNY and CDR2 is SVGAGI (reference sequence). The J segment lost 0 bases and the V segment lost 7 bases, leaving 13 bases of the junction unmatched. The CDR3 is made up of 17 amino acids. DNA for the CDR3: TGTGCCAGCACCAACTACCTAGGGACAGGGAGCTCCTACGAGCAGTACTTC. Amino acid sequence: CASTNYLGTGSSYEQYF.

This clonotype came up many times. This chain uses TRBV6-5 with TRBJ1-2; tentatively, D is TRBD1 (5 bases). V was clipped by 0 bases and J by 6 bases, with 5 bases between them. The length of the CDR3 is 12 residues. The germline V gene encodes CDR1 MNHEY and CDR2 SVGAGI. Here the CDR3 reads CASSYSGDGYTF. The CDR3 DNA is TGTGCCAGCAGTTACTCAGGGGATGGCTACACCTTC.

This clonotype came up a few times. The V and J genes are TRBV7-8 and TRBJ2-5; D is unresolved. V was clipped by 1 base and J by 9 bases, with 15 bases between them. CDR1 is SGHVS, CDR2 FQNEAQ, per germline. The CDR3 spans 14 residues. In DNA form, the CDR3 reads TGTGCCAGCAGCTTAGGACCCGAATTTCGGGCCCAGTACTTC. Translating gives CASSLGPEFRAQYF. The full variable domain, with the rest looked up from reference TRBV7-8 and TRBJ2-5, is GAGVSQSPRYKVAKRGQDVALRCDPISGHVSLFWYQQALGQGPEFLTYFQNEAQLDKSGLPSDRFFAERPEGSVSTLKIQRTQQEDSAVYLCASSLGPEFRAQYFGPGTRLLVL.